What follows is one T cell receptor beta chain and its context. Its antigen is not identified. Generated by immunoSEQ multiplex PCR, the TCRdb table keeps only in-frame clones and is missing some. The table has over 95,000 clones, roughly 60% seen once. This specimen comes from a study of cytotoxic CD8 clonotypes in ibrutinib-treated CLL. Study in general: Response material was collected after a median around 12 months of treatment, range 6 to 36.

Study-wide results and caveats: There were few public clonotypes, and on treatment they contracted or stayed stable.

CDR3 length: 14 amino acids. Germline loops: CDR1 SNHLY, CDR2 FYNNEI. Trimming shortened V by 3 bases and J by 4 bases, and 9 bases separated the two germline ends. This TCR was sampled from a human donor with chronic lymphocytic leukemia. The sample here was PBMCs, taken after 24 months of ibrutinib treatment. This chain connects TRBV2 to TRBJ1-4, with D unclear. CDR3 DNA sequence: TGTGCCAGCAGTGATATTCAGGTTAATGAAAAACTGTTTTTT. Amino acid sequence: CASSDIQVNEKLFF.